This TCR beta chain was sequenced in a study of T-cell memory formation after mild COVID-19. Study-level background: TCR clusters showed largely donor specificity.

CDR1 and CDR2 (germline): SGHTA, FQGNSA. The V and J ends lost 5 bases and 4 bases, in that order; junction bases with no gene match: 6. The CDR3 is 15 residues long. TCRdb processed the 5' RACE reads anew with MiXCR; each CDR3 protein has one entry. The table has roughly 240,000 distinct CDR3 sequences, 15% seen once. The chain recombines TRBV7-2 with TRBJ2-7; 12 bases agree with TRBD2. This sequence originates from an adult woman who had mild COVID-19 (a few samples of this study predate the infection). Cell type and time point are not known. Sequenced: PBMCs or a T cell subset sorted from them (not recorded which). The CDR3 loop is CASSATSGSAYEQYF. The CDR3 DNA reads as TGTGCCAGCAGCGCGACTAGCGGGAGTGCTTACGAGCAGTACTTC.